The rows below give T cell receptor beta chains drawn from one sample of a study of cytomegalovirus exposure and HLA in healthy donors. Measured with immunoSEQ multiplex PCR; TCRdb has only the in-frame clones, and not every one. The table lists 150,000 or so clones, more than 70% of them singletons, with more than 2.5% in the top ten. What was sequenced was PBMCs. All receptors derive from a man aged 40-49 years in good health and CMV-seronegative. The CDR3 runs from the conserved cysteine through the conserved F or W. D genes are given only for firm matches. Not every row has a clone size; where given, it reads once, few, many or a size class.

v_gene: TRBV5-1; abundance: NA; d_gene: TRBD2; j_gene: TRBJ2-3; CDR3aa: CASSWEGRAGVSTDTQYF; CDR3nt: TGCGCCAGCAGCTGGGAGGGCCGAGCGGGAGTTAGCACAGATACGCAGTATTTT
v_gene: TRBV7-2; abundance: NA; d_gene: TRBD2; j_gene: TRBJ2-5; CDR3aa: CASEKRGAETQYF; CDR3nt: TGTGCCAGCGAGAAGCGGGGGGCAGAGACCCAGTACTTC
v_gene: TRBV7-8; abundance: NA; d_gene: NA; j_gene: TRBJ1-5; CDR3aa: CASSFREGGDQPQHF; CDR3nt: TGTGCCAGCAGCTTTAGGGAGGGGGGGGATCAGCCCCAGCATTTT
v_gene: TRBV28; abundance: NA; d_gene: TRBD1; j_gene: TRBJ1-2; CDR3aa: CASSSRAGDRGRGRVAF; CDR3nt: TGTGCCAGCAGTTCCAGGGCGGGGGACAGGGGTCGAGGGCGCGTTGCCTTC
v_gene: TRBV7-2; abundance: NA; d_gene: TRBD1; j_gene: TRBJ1-3; CDR3aa: CASSMGQELGNTIYF; CDR3nt: TGTGCCAGCAGCATGGGACAGGAACTTGGAAACACCATATATTTT
v_gene: TRBV4-2; abundance: NA; d_gene: NA; j_gene: TRBJ2-7; CDR3aa: CASSQDLGANYYEQYF; CDR3nt: TGTGCCAGCAGCCAAGATCTTGGGGCCAACTACTACGAGCAGTACTTC
v_gene: TRBV25-1; abundance: NA; d_gene: TRBD1; j_gene: TRBJ1-2; CDR3aa: CASSRTGPPYGYTF; CDR3nt: TGTGCCAGCAGCAGGACAGGGCCCCCCTATGGCTACACCTTC
v_gene: TRBV7-9; abundance: NA; d_gene: TRBD1; j_gene: TRBJ1-6; CDR3aa: CSSRGRGADNSPLHF; CDR3nt: TGTTCCAGCAGGGGGAGAGGTGCGGATAATTCACCCCTCCACTTT
v_gene: TRBV19; abundance: NA; d_gene: NA; j_gene: TRBJ2-1; CDR3aa: CASSIDHYNEQFF; CDR3nt: TGTGCCAGTAGTATAGACCACTACAATGAGCAGTTCTTC
v_gene: TRBV4-1; abundance: NA; d_gene: TRBD1; j_gene: TRBJ1-6; CDR3aa: CASSQSGQGGLSSPLHF; CDR3nt: TGCGCCAGCAGCCAGAGCGGACAGGGAGGTTTATCATCACCCCTCCACTTT
v_gene: TRBV18; abundance: NA; d_gene: TRBD1; j_gene: TRBJ1-1; CDR3aa: CASSLGQVNTEAFF; CDR3nt: TGTGCCAGCTCACTCGGACAGGTGAACACTGAAGCTTTCTTT
v_gene: TRBV29-1; abundance: once; d_gene: NA; j_gene: TRBJ2-7; CDR3aa: CSVSAGLPYEQYF; CDR3nt: TGCAGCGTTAGTGCAGGGCTCCCCTACGAGCAGTACTTC
v_gene: TRBV11-2; abundance: NA; d_gene: TRBD1; j_gene: TRBJ1-3; CDR3aa: CASSLLRGQGNSGNTIYF; CDR3nt: TGTGCCAGCAGCCTCTTACGGGGACAGGGGAACTCTGGAAACACCATATATTTT
v_gene: TRBV7-2; abundance: once; d_gene: NA; j_gene: TRBJ2-7; CDR3aa: CASSPNRDPYEQYF; CDR3nt: TGTGCCAGCAGCCCCAACAGGGATCCCTACGAGCAGTACTTC
v_gene: TRBV27; abundance: NA; d_gene: TRBD2; j_gene: TRBJ2-3; CDR3aa: CASTFSGGAGDTQYF; CDR3nt: TGTGCCAGCACCTTTAGCGGGGGGGCTGGAGATACGCAGTATTTT
v_gene: TRBV15; abundance: once; d_gene: TRBD1; j_gene: TRBJ2-1; CDR3aa: CATSRDAATGAGNEQFF; CDR3nt: TGTGCCACCAGCAGAGATGCGGCGACAGGGGCTGGGAATGAGCAGTTCTTC
v_gene: TRBV7-9; abundance: NA; d_gene: TRBD2; j_gene: TRBJ2-5; CDR3aa: CASSRGAGETQYF; CDR3nt: TGTGCCAGCTCGCGGGGGGCGGGGGAGACCCAGTACTTC
v_gene: TRBV2; abundance: once; d_gene: NA; j_gene: TRBJ2-5; CDR3aa: CASSGGGLETQYF; CDR3nt: TGTGCCAGCAGTGGGGGGGGCTTGGAGACCCAGTACTTC
v_gene: TRBV2; abundance: NA; d_gene: TRBD1; j_gene: TRBJ2-2; CDR3aa: CASSDDRGSNTGELFF; CDR3nt: TGTGCCAGCAGTGATGACAGGGGATCGAACACCGGGGAGCTGTTTTTT
v_gene: TRBV5-4; abundance: NA; d_gene: NA; j_gene: TRBJ2-7; CDR3aa: CASSSQTGGPYEQYF; CDR3nt: TGTGCCAGCAGCTCCCAGACAGGTGGGCCCTACGAGCAGTACTTC
v_gene: TRBV28; abundance: NA; d_gene: NA; j_gene: TRBJ1-1; CDR3aa: CASSFDGVNAEAFF; CDR3nt: TGTGCCAGCAGTTTCGACGGGGTGAATGCTGAAGCTTTCTTT
v_gene: TRBV5-4; abundance: NA; d_gene: TRBD1; j_gene: TRBJ2-1; CDR3aa: CASSEGQGMRKWQFF; CDR3nt: TGTGCCAGCAGCGAGGGACAGGGGATGAGGAAATGGCAGTTCTTC
v_gene: TRBV5-4; abundance: NA; d_gene: NA; j_gene: TRBJ2-2; CDR3aa: CASSLVQRDGGLFF; CDR3nt: TGTGCCAGCAGCTTGGTCCAGCGCGACGGGGGGCTGTTTTTT
v_gene: TRBV6-5; abundance: NA; d_gene: TRBD1; j_gene: TRBJ2-1; CDR3aa: CASSSGTGRNEQFF; CDR3nt: TGTGCCAGCAGCTCCGGGACAGGGAGGAATGAGCAGTTCTTC